What follows are 8 T cell receptor beta chains derived from one specimen sequenced in a study of blood T cell repertoires in COVID-19. TCRdb keeps only in-frame clones here, not all; method: immunoSEQ multiplex PCR. The data contain around 290,000 clones, about nine tenths of them seen just once; the ten biggest clones take up about 1.7%. Sequencing was performed on PBMCs or T cells enriched from blood (not recorded which). The receptors derive from a middle-aged woman who had recovered from COVID-19.

This clone was counted at least ten times. The chain combines TRBV2 with TRBJ1-2; D is uncertain. This CDR3 has 10 amino acids. Germline V gene sequence: CDR1 SNHLY, CDR2 FYNNEI. Here the CDR3 reads CAEGSRGYTF. CDR3 DNA: TGTGCAGAGGGTTCGCGTGGCTACACCTTC.

J is TRBJ2-1 and V is TRBV5-1; D is uncertain. Trimming stripped 1 base from V and 6 bases from J, with 8 bases between. Germline values: CDR1 SGHRS, CDR2 YFSETQ. The CDR3 totals 13 residues. CDR3 sequence reads: CASSLNRVNEQFF. DNA for the CDR3: TGCGCCAGCAGCTTGAACAGAGTCAATGAGCAGTTCTTC.

This chain joins TRBV7-2 and TRBJ2-2, with 10 bases aligning to TRBD2. The germline V gene encodes CDR1 SGHTA and CDR2 FQGNSA. This CDR3 region has 16 residues. The ends lost 5 bases at V and 6 bases at J; junction bases unmatched: 9. CDR3 in DNA: TGTGCCAGCAGCCCGGAGGGGCTAGCGGGGGCCGGGGAGCTGTTTTTT. It translates to CASSPEGLAGAGELFF.

The chain combines TRBV6-5 with TRBJ1-5, with D possibly matching TRBD1 (5 bases). Germline V CDR1 and CDR2: MNHEY, SVGAGI. Trimming shortened V by 7 bases and J by 3 bases, and 16 bases separated the two germline ends. The CDR3 contains 15 residues. The CDR3 protein is CASTGQGSNNQPQHF. For the CDR3, the DNA is TGTGCCAGCACCGGGCAGGGATCTAACAATCAGCCCCAGCATTTT.

V usage is TRBV6-5 and J usage is TRBJ2-7, with TRBD1 identical over 7 bases. This CDR3 region has 14 residues. With 5 bases clipped from V and 3 bases from J, the junction kept 7 bases outside the gene matches. In germline, CDR1 is MNHEY, CDR2 SVGAGI. CDR3 amino acids: CASSRPNRGYEQYF. CDR3 nucleotide sequence: TGTGCCAGCAGTCGGCCCAACAGGGGCTACGAGCAGTACTTC.

The J gene is TRBJ1-5, the V gene TRBV10-3; no clear D. Trimming shortened V by 4 bases and J by 7 bases, and 11 bases separated the two germline ends. There are 13 residues in the CDR3. From germline, CDR1 is ENHRY and CDR2 SYGVKD. The DNA for the CDR3 is TGTGCCATCAGTGCGGAGGTGGGGCAGCCCCAGCATTTT. Its protein is CAISAEVGQPQHF.

The gene calls are TRBV5-6 and TRBJ1-1; 9 bases line up with TRBD1. Germline CDR1 and CDR2: SGHDT and YYEEEE. Germline trimming cut 4 bases from V and 1 base from J; bases unmatched to any gene: 8. The CDR3 is 16 amino acids. The CDR3 sequence is CASSLWSGQGNTEAFF. The CDR3 bases are TGTGCCAGCAGCCTCTGGTCGGGACAGGGGAACACTGAAGCTTTCTTT.

The J gene is TRBJ2-1, the V gene TRBV19; D is perhaps TRBD1 (6 bases). The V end lost 3 bases, the J end lost 1 base, and 13 bases lay between the germline ends. The CDR3 has 16 amino acids. The germline V gene has CDR1 LNHDA and CDR2 SQIVND (reference sequence). CDR3 in amino acids: CASSIKARGSYNEQFF. CDR3 nucleotide sequence: TGTGCCAGTAGTATTAAGGCTAGGGGGTCCTACAATGAGCAGTTCTTC. The full variable domain, rest sourced from reference TRBV19 and TRBJ2-1, is DGGITQSPKYLFRKEGQNVTLSCEQNLNHDAMYWYRQDPGQGLRLIYYSQIVNDFQKGDIAEGYSVSREKKESFPLTVTSAQKNPTAFYLCASSIKARGSYNEQFFGPGTRLTVL.